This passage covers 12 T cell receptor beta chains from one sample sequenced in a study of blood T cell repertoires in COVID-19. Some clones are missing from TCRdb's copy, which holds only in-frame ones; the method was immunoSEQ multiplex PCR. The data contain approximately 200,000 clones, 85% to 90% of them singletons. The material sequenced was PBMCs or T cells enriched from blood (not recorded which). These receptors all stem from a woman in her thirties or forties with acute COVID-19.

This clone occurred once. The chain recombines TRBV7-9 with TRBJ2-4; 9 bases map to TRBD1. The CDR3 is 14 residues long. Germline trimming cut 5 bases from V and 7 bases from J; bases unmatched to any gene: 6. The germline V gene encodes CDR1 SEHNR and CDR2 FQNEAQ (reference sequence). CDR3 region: CASSLTGGKNIQYF. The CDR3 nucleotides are TGTGCCAGCAGCCTAACAGGGGGCAAGAACATTCAGTACTTC.

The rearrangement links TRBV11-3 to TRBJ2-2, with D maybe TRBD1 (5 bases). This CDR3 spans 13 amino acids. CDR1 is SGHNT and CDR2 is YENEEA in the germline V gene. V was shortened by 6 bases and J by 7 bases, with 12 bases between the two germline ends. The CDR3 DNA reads TGTGCCAGCAGTCCTAGGGGCTACGGGGAGCTGTTTTTT. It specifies CASSPRGYGELFF.

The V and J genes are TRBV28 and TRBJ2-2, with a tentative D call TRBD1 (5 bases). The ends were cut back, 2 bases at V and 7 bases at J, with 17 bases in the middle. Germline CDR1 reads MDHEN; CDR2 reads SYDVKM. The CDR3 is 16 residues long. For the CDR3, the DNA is TGTGCCAGCAGTTTAGGGCCAAGTTGGGGCGGCGGGGAGCTGTTTTTT. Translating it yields CASSLGPSWGGGELFF.

The CDR3 DNA reads as TGTGCCAGCAGTCCCAGAAGGGGAGGGCCCTTGGGCTACAATGAGCAGTTCTTC. Its translation is CASSPRRGGPLGYNEQFF. J is TRBJ2-1 and V is TRBV27, with TRBD2 matching over 7 bases. The trim removed 5 bases at V and 3 bases at J, leaving 16 bases unmatched. Germline V gene sequence: CDR1 MNHEY, CDR2 SMNVEV (reference sequence). The CDR3 totals 18 residues.

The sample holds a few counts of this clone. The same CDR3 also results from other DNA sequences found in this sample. DNA for the CDR3: TGTGCCAGCAGCCAAGGCCAGGGTAACTATGGCTACACCTTC. Translation: CASSQGQGNYGYTF. The rearrangement joins TRBV3-1 (or the pseudogene TRBV3-2) to TRBJ1-2, with D possibly TRBD1 on 5 matching bases. Germline CDR1 is LGHDT and CDR2 is YNNKEL (reference sequence). This CDR3 comprises 14 residues. V was pared by 1 base and J by 1 base, with 7 bases between.

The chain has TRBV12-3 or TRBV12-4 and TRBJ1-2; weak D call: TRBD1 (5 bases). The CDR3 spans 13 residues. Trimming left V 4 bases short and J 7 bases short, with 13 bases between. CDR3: CASSSGGAAGYTF. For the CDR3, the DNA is TGTGCCAGCAGTTCCGGGGGTGCTGCTGGCTACACCTTC.

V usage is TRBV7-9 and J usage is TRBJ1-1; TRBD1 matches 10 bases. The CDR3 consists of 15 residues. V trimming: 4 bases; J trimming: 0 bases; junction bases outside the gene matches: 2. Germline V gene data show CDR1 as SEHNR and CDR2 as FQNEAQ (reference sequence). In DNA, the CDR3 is TGTGCCAGCAGCTCGGGACAGGGGTTGAACACTGAAGCTTTCTTT. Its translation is CASSSGQGLNTEAFF.

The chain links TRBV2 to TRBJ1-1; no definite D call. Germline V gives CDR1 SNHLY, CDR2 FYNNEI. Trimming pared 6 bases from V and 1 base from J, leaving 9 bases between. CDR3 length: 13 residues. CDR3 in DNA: TGTGCCAGCAGCTTCGTAGAGAACACTGAAGCTTTCTTT. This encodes CASSFVENTEAFF.

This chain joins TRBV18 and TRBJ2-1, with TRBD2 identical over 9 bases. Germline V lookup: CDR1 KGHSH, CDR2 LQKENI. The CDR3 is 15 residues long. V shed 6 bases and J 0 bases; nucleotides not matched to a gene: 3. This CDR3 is CASSLAGVSYNEQFF. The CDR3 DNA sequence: TGTGCCAGCTCTTTAGCGGGGGTCTCCTACAATGAGCAGTTCTTC.

The CDR3: CASRHRDTGYQETQYF. CDR3 DNA: TGTGCCAGCAGACATCGGGACACGGGGTACCAAGAGACCCAGTACTTC. The rearrangement uses TRBV5-5 and TRBJ2-5; possibly TRBD1 for D (6 bases). The CDR3 has 16 residues. V lost 5 bases, J lost 0 bases, and 17 bases lay in between. The germline gives CDR1 SGHKS, CDR2 YYEKEE (reference sequence).

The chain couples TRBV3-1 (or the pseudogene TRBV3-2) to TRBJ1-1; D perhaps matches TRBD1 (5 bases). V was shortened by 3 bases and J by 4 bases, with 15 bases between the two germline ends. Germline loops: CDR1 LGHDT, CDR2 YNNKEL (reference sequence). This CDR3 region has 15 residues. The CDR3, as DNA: TGTGCCAGCAGCCACGCGCAGGGTTCCGGCACTGAAGCTTTCTTT. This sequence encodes CASSHAQGSGTEAFF.

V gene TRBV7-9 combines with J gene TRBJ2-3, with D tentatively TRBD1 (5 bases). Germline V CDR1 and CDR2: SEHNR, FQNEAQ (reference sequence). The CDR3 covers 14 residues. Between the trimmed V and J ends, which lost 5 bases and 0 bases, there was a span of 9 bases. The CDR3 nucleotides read TGTGCCAGCAGCCTACGACAGAGCACAGATACGCAGTATTTT. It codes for CASSLRQSTDTQYF.